A single sample is the source of the 13 T cell receptor beta chains below, sequenced in a study of metastatic and nonmetastatic thyroid tumors. Using MiXCR, TCRdb re-called clones from the PCR reads. The repertoire consists of about 33,000 clones, with over 15% occurring once and the leading ten covering around 12%. Ahead of thyroid surgery, no patient had received treatment of any kind. Material: blood. These receptors originate from a male donor with papillary thyroid cancer or a benign thyroid nodule (not recorded which). Some clones in this sample may be carry-over from other donors' samples.

As concerns this clone: The junction departs from germline at one end; a sequencing error may be responsible. This chain connects TRBV30 to TRBJ2-3; D is undetermined. The CDR3 extends over 16 amino acids. Germline CDR1 is GTSNPN and CDR2 is SVGIG (reference sequence). The DNA of the CDR3 is TGTGCCTGGACCGCCCCCTATGTTGGGGAAAGAGATTCGCAGTATTTT. Amino acid sequence: CAWTAPYVGERDSQYF.

This chain links TRBV19 with TRBJ1-5, with TRBD1 as a possible D gene (5 bases). Trimming shortened V by 9 bases and J by 7 bases, and 19 bases separated the two germline ends. Per germline, CDR1 LNHDA and CDR2 SQIVND (reference sequence). The CDR3 contains 14 residues. The CDR3 DNA is TGTGCCAGCACTCTAGAGGGCGGGGGACAGCCCCAGCATTTT. Translating it yields CASTLEGGGQPQHF.

This clone was counted at least ten times. This chain joins TRBV12-3 or TRBV12-4 and TRBJ2-1; D is undetermined. V was shortened by 3 bases and J by 2 bases, with 2 bases between the two germline ends. The CDR3 length is 12 residues. The CDR3 here is CASSFAYNEQFF. CDR3 DNA: TGTGCCAGCAGTTTCGCCTACAATGAGCAGTTCTTC.

This sequence joins TRBV6-1 and TRBJ2-5, with 10 nucleotides matching TRBD2. Per germline, CDR1 MNHNS and CDR2 SASEGT. Germline trimming cut 10 bases from V and 4 bases from J; bases unmatched to any gene: 3. The CDR3 is 12 amino acids. The CDR3 region is CATTSGVETQYF. For the CDR3, the DNA is TGTGCCACTACTAGCGGGGTAGAGACCCAGTACTTC.

The chain employs TRBV6-8 and TRBJ1-1; 7 bases match TRBD1. V shed 7 bases, J shed 5 bases, and the junction held 10 bases outside the gene matches. The CDR3 contains 14 residues. Germline V gives CDR1 MNHGY, CDR2 SAAAGT. The CDR3 spells CASIPLGGRTEAFF. For the CDR3, the DNA is TGTGCCAGCATCCCACTAGGGGGCCGGACTGAAGCTTTCTTT.

This clone has at least ten counts. The chain uses TRBV24-1 and TRBJ1-1; TRBD1 agrees at 9 bases. Germline values: CDR1 KGHDR, CDR2 SFDVKD. This CDR3 has 12 amino acids. The V and J ends lost 10 bases and 5 bases, in that order; junction bases with no gene match: 4. CDR3 in DNA: TGTGCCACAAGACAGGGGGGGACTGAAGCTTTCTTT. This gives the protein CATRQGGTEAFF.

This chain connects TRBV12-3 or TRBV12-4 to TRBJ2-3; perhaps TRBD1 as D (6 bases). This CDR3 comprises 18 residues. The V end was cut by 1 base, the J end by 5 bases, with 22 bases between. The CDR3 loop is CASSLGGLGALVIDTQYF. The CDR3 bases are TGTGCCAGCAGTTTAGGAGGTCTGGGGGCACTAGTCATAGATACGCAGTATTTT.

This clone was seen repeatedly, ten times or more. This chain links TRBV5-1 with TRBJ1-4, with no clear D. The V and J ends lost 3 bases and 8 bases respectively, with 14 bases between them. CDR3 length: 14 amino acids. Germline CDR1 and CDR2: SGHRS and YFSETQ. The DNA of the CDR3 is TGCGCCAGCAGCTATCGCGGGGTAGAAGAAAAACTGTTTTTT. This translates into CASSYRGVEEKLFF.

This clone was observed a few times. The gene calls are TRBV6-1 and TRBJ2-5, with D perhaps TRBD2 (5 bases). This CDR3 spans 14 amino acids. In germline, CDR1 is MNHNS, CDR2 SASEGT. The V and J ends lost 6 bases and 4 bases respectively, with 15 bases between them. The CDR3 reads CASRRVTLGETQYF. The CDR3 DNA sequence: TGTGCCAGCAGGAGGGTTACTCTAGGAGAGACCCAGTACTTC.

As for this clone: A much larger clone differs from this one at a single base, so this may be a read error. This CDR3 is missing its conserved last phenylalanine or tryptophan, likely due to a read error. The same CDR3 arises from other DNA sequences in this sample as well. The CDR3 sequence is CSASGGTGRNTGELFL. The CDR3 DNA is TGCAGTGCTAGCGGTGGGACAGGTCGGAACACCGGGGAGCTGTTTCTT. This chain links TRBV20-1 with TRBJ2-2, with 8 nucleotides matching TRBD1. Germline V gene data show CDR1 as DFQATT and CDR2 as SNEGSKA (reference sequence). The length of the CDR3 is 16 residues. The junction had 7 bases not matched to a gene; V was cut back by 3 bases and J by 1 base.

The table lists this clone with a few counts. The rearrangement uses TRBV27 and TRBJ2-7; 9 positions match TRBD2. After removal of 6 bases from V and 0 bases from J, the junction contained 6 bases not matched to a gene. The germline CDR1 and CDR2 sequences are MNHEY and SMNVEV (reference sequence). This CDR3 comprises 15 residues. The CDR3 nucleotides are TGTGCCAGCAGGACTGGGACTAGCCGCTCCTACGAGCAGTACTTC. It translates to CASRTGTSRSYEQYF.

This clone came up many times. V is TRBV28 and J is TRBJ2-1; D ambiguous. The CDR3 extends over 12 amino acids. Trimming pared 6 bases from V and 8 bases from J, leaving 11 bases between. Per germline, CDR1 MDHEN and CDR2 SYDVKM. The CDR3 spells CASSELRHEQFF. CDR3 coding DNA: TGTGCCAGCAGCGAACTTAGGCATGAGCAGTTCTTC.

This clone was counted many times. V and J are TRBV19 and TRBJ2-3, with D tentatively TRBD1 or TRBD2 (6 bases each). The CDR3 covers 12 residues. The V and J ends lost 10 bases and 2 bases respectively, with 10 bases between them. In germline, CDR1 is LNHDA, CDR2 SQIVND (reference sequence). The CDR3 nucleotides read TGTGCCACTAGGGGGGACACAGATACGCAGTATTTT. It translates to CATRGDTDTQYF.